One and the same sample provided the 8 T cell receptor beta chains below, sequenced in a study of T-cell reconstitution after alpha-beta-depleted transplantation in children. Unique molecular identifiers were incorporated when the TCRbeta library was constructed. Via MiXCR, TCRdb re-called the PCR reads, giving one row per CDR3 protein. This sample has approximately 340,000 distinct CDR3 sequences, with about a tenth found just once. Here the sequenced sample was PBMCs from the stem cell graft donor, taken from the stem cell graft. Receptors originate from a human donor who donated a stem cell graft to a child with acute lymphoblastic leukemia.

The chain links TRBV7-2 to TRBJ2-7; the D is unclear. V was clipped by 1 base and J by 3 bases, with 13 bases between them. Per the germline V gene, CDR1 is SGHTA and CDR2 is FQGNSA. There are 15 residues in the CDR3. Written as DNA, the CDR3 is TGTGCCAGCAGCTTAGTTCTTAATTTATACTACGAGCAGTACTTC. This translates into CASSLVLNLYYEQYF. Based on the CDR3 plus reference TRBV7-2 and TRBJ2-7, the full variable domain is GAGVSQSPSNKVTEKGKDVELRCDPISGHTALYWYRQSLGQGLEFLIYFQGNSAPDKSGLPSDRFSAERTGGSVSTLTIQRTQQEDSAVYLCASSLVLNLYYEQYFGPGTRLTVT.

This clonotype was seen ten or more times. The chain combines TRBV12-3 or TRBV12-4 with TRBJ2-7, with a weak D call TRBD1 (6 bases). The CDR3 totals 13 residues. Trimming removed 3 bases from V and 5 bases from J, with 11 bases in between. CDR3 DNA: TGTGCCAGCAGTTTGTTCAGGGGCCACGAGCAGTACTTC. It encodes CASSLFRGHEQYF.

This sequence joins TRBV20-1 and TRBJ2-3, with 16 positions matching TRBD2. Germline V lookup: CDR1 DFQATT, CDR2 SNEGSKA (reference sequence). The J segment lost 3 bases and the V segment lost 5 bases, leaving 2 bases of the junction unmatched. This CDR3 spans 15 amino acids. CDR3 DNA: TGCAGTGCTGGGGGACTAGCGGGAGGGACAGATACGCAGTATTTT. Its translation: CSAGGLAGGTDTQYF.

The chain employs TRBV29-1 and TRBJ2-1; a weak D match, TRBD1 (6 bases). Germline CDR1 SQVTM, CDR2 ANQGSEA. The CDR3 is 12 amino acids. Trimming cost V 8 bases and J 14 bases, with 22 bases left between them. The CDR3 protein is CSLRTGSQGEFF. In DNA form, the CDR3 reads TGCAGCCTACGAACAGGGAGCCAAGGGGAGTTCTTC.

This clonotype was detected only a few times. This sequence joins TRBV29-1 and TRBJ1-1, with 7 nucleotides matching TRBD1. J lost 3 bases, V lost 7 bases, and 8 bases had no gene match. The CDR3 consists of 13 residues. Germline V gene lookup returns CDR1 SQVTM and CDR2 ANQGSEA. Written as DNA, the CDR3 is TGCAGCGCAATGACAGGGTACGACACTGAAGCTTTCTTT. This encodes CSAMTGYDTEAFF. The full variable domain, completed using reference TRBV29-1 and TRBJ1-1, is SAVISQKPSRDICQRGTSLTIQCQVDSQVTMMFWYRQQPGQSLTLIATANQGSEATYESGFVIDKFPISRPNLTFSTLTVSNMSPEDSSIYLCSAMTGYDTEAFFGQGTRLTVV.

The CDR3 sequence: CAIRSGTGDYEQYF. The CDR3, as DNA: TGTGCCATCAGATCCGGGACAGGGGACTACGAGCAGTACTTC. This chain connects TRBV10-3 to TRBJ2-7; 10 positions match TRBD1. Germline V gene data show CDR1 as ENHRY and CDR2 as SYGVKD. Germline trimming cut 6 bases from V and 3 bases from J; bases unmatched to any gene: 5. This CDR3 contains 14 residues.

This clonotype was counted a few times. The chain employs TRBV4-1 and TRBJ2-7; D may be TRBD2 (6 bases). Per the germline V gene, CDR1 is MGHRA and CDR2 is YSYEKL. With 10 bases removed from V and 1 base from J, the gap between germline ends came to 11 bases. CDR3 length: 12 amino acids. The chain's CDR3 is CATGRESYEQYF. The CDR3 DNA follows: TGCGCCACCGGACGGGAGTCCTACGAGCAGTACTTC.

This clonotype has only a few counts. The rearrangement uses TRBV5-6 and TRBJ2-5; 8 bases line up with TRBD1. Germline V CDR1 and CDR2: SGHDT, YYEEEE. This CDR3 has 15 residues. The trim removed 5 bases at V and 1 base at J, leaving 7 bases unmatched. The CDR3 DNA reads as TGTGCCAGCAGTCCGACAGGGGCTTCCCAAGAGACCCAGTACTTC. Protein product: CASSPTGASQETQYF.